What follows are 21 T cell receptor beta chains derived from one specimen sequenced in a study of post-analysis software for immune sequencing data. Unique molecular identifiers featured in each of the TCR beta cDNA libraries. TCRdb reprocessed the PCR reads with MiXCR, giving one entry per CDR3 protein. The sample has 600,000 to 750,000 distinct CDR3 sequences; more than 50% are singletons. What these receptors recognize is not known. Study observations and caveats: Roughly five TRBV segments, including TRBV5-6, TRBV5-1 and TRBV20-1, were more frequent in patients than controls.

The sample taken for sequencing was blood. These receptors all come from a girl under 10 years old with multiple sclerosis.

This clonotype came up a few times. This rearrangement joins TRBV9 to TRBJ2-2; D is unresolved. This CDR3 is built from 14 residues. Germline V gene lookup returns CDR1 SGDLS and CDR2 YYNGEE. Trimming removed 0 bases from V and 1 base from J, with 4 bases in between. Written as DNA, the CDR3 is TGTGCCAGCAGCGTAGGAGGGAACACCGGGGAGCTGTTTTTT. This translates into CASSVGGNTGELFF.

V and J are TRBV20-1 and TRBJ2-4; tentative D call: TRBD2 (5 bases). Germline CDR1 is DFQATT and CDR2 is SNEGSKA (reference sequence). The ends were cut back, 6 bases at V and 0 bases at J, with 21 bases in the middle. CDR3 length: 17 residues. The CDR3 reads CSAPQAGVRLAKNIQYF. The CDR3 DNA follows: TGCAGTGCCCCTCAAGCCGGGGTCCGACTAGCCAAAAACATTCAGTACTTC.

J is TRBJ2-7 and V is TRBV28; maybe TRBD2 (6 bases). The CDR3 length is 15 residues. Germline CDR1 MDHEN, CDR2 SYDVKM. V lost 1 base and J lost 1, with 11 bases in between. The CDR3 sequence: CASSLYPAGSYEQYF. In DNA form, the CDR3 reads TGTGCCAGCAGTTTATACCCCGCGGGATCCTACGAGCAGTACTTC.

The rearrangement joins TRBV7-9 to TRBJ2-1; 10 positions match TRBD2. V dropped 3 bases and J dropped 0; count of bases not matched to a gene: 8. The length of the CDR3 is 18 residues. CDR1 is SEHNR, CDR2 FQNEAQ, per germline (reference sequence). The CDR3 nucleotides are TGTGCCAGCAGCTTGCAACTAGCGGGATGGAGCTCCTACAATGAGCAGTTCTTC. As protein: CASSLQLAGWSSYNEQFF.

To note about this clonotype: One junction end disagrees with the germline gene, perhaps due to a read error. The chain is built from TRBV7-4 and TRBJ1-2; 9 positions match TRBD1. The CDR3 is 19 amino acids. Looked up from germline, CDR1 is SGHVT and CDR2 is SQSDAQ. In DNA, the CDR3 is TGTGCGAGCAGCCTTCCTCTAAAACAGGGGGCAAGGACTAACTATGGCTACACCTTC. Its protein product is CASSLPLKQGARTNYGYTF.

This clonotype turned up a few times. The V gene is TRBV20-1, the J gene TRBJ2-7; D remains ambiguous. The DNA end is more similar to TRBJ2-5, so the J call may be wrong. The germline gives CDR1 DFQATT, CDR2 SNEGSKA (reference sequence). The CDR3 is 15 residues long. This chain's CDR3 is CSARDPMDPRETQYF. CDR3 in DNA: TGCAGTGCTAGAGATCCCATGGACCCAAGGGAGACCCAGTACTTC.

This clonotype was observed a few times. The chain employs TRBV20-1 and TRBJ2-1; 7 nucleotides match TRBD2. CDR1 DFQATT and CDR2 SNEGSKA come from the germline V gene (reference sequence). V gave up 1 base and J gave up 1 base; unmatched junction bases: 4. The CDR3 is made up of 15 amino acids. CDR3: CSARVPSGSYNEQFF. The DNA for the CDR3 is TGCAGTGCTAGAGTCCCTAGCGGATCCTACAATGAGCAGTTCTTC.

V is TRBV2 and J is TRBJ2-3; maybe TRBD1 (6 bases). The CDR3 length is 16 residues. V lost 2 bases to trimming and J lost 2 bases, with 14 bases between them. Germline lookup yields CDR1 SNHLY and CDR2 FYNNEI. CDR3 sequence: CASSESDSSYTDTQYF. The CDR3 bases are TGTGCCAGCAGTGAATCGGACAGCAGTTACACAGATACGCAGTATTTT.

The V and J genes are TRBV6-6 and TRBJ2-5; 9 bases are shared with TRBD1. Germline V gene data show CDR1 as MNHNY and CDR2 as SVGAGI (reference sequence). Trimming removed 1 base from V and 3 bases from J; junction bases left unmatched: 3. The CDR3 length is 15 residues. The CDR3 loop reads CASSYFGTGKETQYF. The DNA for the CDR3 is TGTGCCAGCAGTTACTTCGGGACAGGGAAAGAGACCCAGTACTTC.

This rearrangement joins TRBV12-3 or TRBV12-4 to TRBJ2-3; 12 nucleotides agree with TRBD2. The CDR3 has 16 residues. Losses at the gene ends were 6 bases for V and 2 bases for J; bases not matched to a gene: 6. The CDR3, as DNA: TGTGCCAGCAGGAATCCTAGCGGGGGGGCCACAGATACGCAGTATTTT. This sequence encodes CASRNPSGGATDTQYF.

This clonotype occurred a few times. Here the CDR3 reads CASSLAWETQYF. The CDR3 region has the DNA TGTGCCAGCAGCTTAGCATGGGAGACCCAGTACTTC. This chain joins TRBV7-2 and TRBJ2-5; D remains ambiguous. This CDR3 region has 12 residues. Germline assignment: CDR1 SGHTA and CDR2 FQGNSA. Trimming took 0 bases from V and 5 from J, leaving 4 bases between them. Full variable domain (outside the CDR3, taken from reference TRBV7-2 and TRBJ2-5): GAGVSQSPSNKVTEKGKDVELRCDPISGHTALYWYRQSLGQGLEFLIYFQGNSAPDKSGLPSDRFSAERTGGSVSTLTIQRTQQEDSAVYLCASSLAWETQYFGPGTRLLVL.

The chain employs TRBV5-1 and TRBJ2-7; possibly TRBD1 or TRBD2 for D (5 bases each). Germline values: CDR1 SGHRS, CDR2 YFSETQ. The CDR3 consists of 12 residues. V was clipped by 7 bases and J by 1 base, with 9 bases between them. The CDR3 region has the DNA TGCGCCAGCCGGGGCGGGTCCTACGAGCAGTACTTC. Protein sequence: CASRGGSYEQYF.

This clonotype came up once. CDR3 residues: CSVGGPAGVSNEQYF. CDR3 DNA sequence: TGCAGCGTTGGGGGTCCAGCGGGAGTCAGTAATGAGCAGTACTTC. The V gene is TRBV29-1, the J gene TRBJ2-5; 8 bases are a match to TRBD2. V lost 4 bases, J lost 11 bases, and 18 bases stayed unmatched. The CDR3 is 15 amino acids. Per germline, CDR1 SQVTM and CDR2 ANQGSEA.

There are many counts of this clonotype. The rearrangement links TRBV4-3 to TRBJ2-3; maybe TRBD2 (7 bases). The ends were cut back, 1 base at V and 0 bases at J, with 20 bases in the middle. Germline V gene data show CDR1 as LGHNA and CDR2 as YSLEER. The CDR3 has 19 amino acids. The CDR3 spells CASSQGNGGGASSTDTQYF. The CDR3, as DNA: TGCGCCAGCAGCCAAGGAAATGGTGGGGGGGCATCTAGCACAGATACGCAGTATTTT.

V is TRBV29-1 and J is TRBJ2-5; D unclear. V was pared by 2 bases and J by 2 bases, with 9 bases between. The CDR3 covers 13 residues. In germline, CDR1 is SQVTM, CDR2 ANQGSEA. Here the CDR3 DNA reads TGCAGCGTTGAATCCGCGCGACAAGAGACCCAGTACTTC. It translates to CSVESARQETQYF.

The rearrangement uses TRBV20-1 and TRBJ2-5, with 9 bases matching TRBD2. Germline CDR1 is DFQATT and CDR2 is SNEGSKA (reference sequence). The CDR3 is made up of 16 amino acids. The ends lost 3 bases at V and 5 bases at J; junction bases unmatched: 13. The CDR3 loop reads CSASPLGRRGGETQYF. The CDR3 DNA sequence: TGCAGTGCTAGCCCGTTGGGGAGGCGGGGGGGCGAGACCCAGTACTTC.

This chain joins TRBV29-1 and TRBJ1-2; no reliable D call. The germline V and J ends were trimmed by 1 base and 6 bases, with 6 bases remaining between them. This CDR3 has 11 amino acids. Germline-derived CDR1 and CDR2 are SQVTM and ANQGSEA. The CDR3 loop reads CSVEGGNGYTF. DNA of the CDR3: TGCAGCGTTGAAGGAGGGAATGGCTACACCTTC.

The chain is built from TRBV5-4 and TRBJ2-3, with 9 bases aligning to TRBD2. Germline CDR1 reads SGHNT; CDR2 reads YYREEE (reference sequence). J lost 3 bases, V lost 1 base, and 3 bases had no gene match. This CDR3 has 15 residues. CDR3 loop: CASSLQREATDTQYF. CDR3 nucleotide sequence: TGTGCCAGCAGCTTGCAGCGGGAGGCTACAGATACGCAGTATTTT.

V and J are TRBV6-2 or TRBV6-3 and TRBJ2-1, with D unresolved. The CDR3 contains 11 residues. Germline V gene sequence: CDR1 MNHEY, CDR2 SVGEGT. Trimming removed 8 bases at V and 14 bases at J, with 16 bases between. As DNA, the CDR3 is TGTGCCAGCTGGGAAGACCAAGAGGAGTTCTTC. Protein: CASWEDQEEFF.

The chain has TRBV20-1 and TRBJ2-7; unclear D gene. Trimming took off 4 bases at V and 3 bases at J, with 7 bases between the two ends. CDR1 is DFQATT, CDR2 SNEGSKA, per germline (reference sequence). The CDR3 is made up of 11 amino acids. The CDR3, as DNA: TGCAGTGCTAAACTTGGCTACGAGCAGTACTTC. This gives the protein CSAKLGYEQYF.

The J gene is TRBJ1-1, the V gene TRBV6-5; no definite D call. The V end lost 8 bases, the J end lost 4 bases, and 23 bases lay between the germline ends. This CDR3 comprises 16 residues. Looked up from germline, CDR1 is MNHEY and CDR2 is SVGAGI. This CDR3 reads CASFPQKFSSSTEAFF. The DNA for the CDR3 is TGTGCCAGCTTCCCCCAGAAGTTTTCTTCGAGCACTGAAGCTTTCTTT.